The text below deals with one T cell receptor beta chain. The data belong to a study of blood T cell repertoires in COVID-19. The CDR3 consists of 16 residues. Germline assignment: CDR1 LNHDA and CDR2 SQIVND (reference sequence). The V end lost 2 bases, the J end lost 1 base, and 12 bases lay between the germline ends. Recruitment covered about two dozen US areas and drew participants whose ages spanned 18 to 89 years. As processed by the authors: Cell counts per sample came from amplifying reference gene primers. Clones were sequenced by immunoSEQ multiplex PCR, and TCRdb holds only the in-frame ones, with some missing. V, J and clone size reflect that table, while D and trimming were determined from the DNA. Counted here are approximately 260,000 clones, around nine tenths occurring once; the ten biggest clones make up 1.9%.

The clonotype originates from a young woman who had recovered from COVID-19. The sequenced sample consisted of PBMCs or T cells enriched from blood (not recorded which). The chain carries TRBV19 and TRBJ2-1, with D perhaps TRBD2 (7 bases). The CDR3 bases are TGTGCCAGTAGTATACTAGGGGGGGTTTCCTACAATGAGCAGTTCTTC. This sequence encodes CASSILGGVSYNEQFF.